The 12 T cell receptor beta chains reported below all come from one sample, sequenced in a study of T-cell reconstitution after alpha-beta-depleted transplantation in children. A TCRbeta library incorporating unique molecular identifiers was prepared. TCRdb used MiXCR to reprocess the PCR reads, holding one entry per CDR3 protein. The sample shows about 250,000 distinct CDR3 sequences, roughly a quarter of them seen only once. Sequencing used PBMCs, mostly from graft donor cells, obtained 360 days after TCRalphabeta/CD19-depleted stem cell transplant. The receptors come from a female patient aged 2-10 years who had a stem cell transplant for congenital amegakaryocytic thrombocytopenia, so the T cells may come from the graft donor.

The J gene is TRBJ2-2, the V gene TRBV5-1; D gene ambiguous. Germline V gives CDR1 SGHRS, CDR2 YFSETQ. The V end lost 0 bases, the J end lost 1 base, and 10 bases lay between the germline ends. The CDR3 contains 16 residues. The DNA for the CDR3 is TGCGCCAGCAGCTTGGAAACCAGACAGAACACCGGGGAGCTGTTTTTT. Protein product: CASSLETRQNTGELFF.

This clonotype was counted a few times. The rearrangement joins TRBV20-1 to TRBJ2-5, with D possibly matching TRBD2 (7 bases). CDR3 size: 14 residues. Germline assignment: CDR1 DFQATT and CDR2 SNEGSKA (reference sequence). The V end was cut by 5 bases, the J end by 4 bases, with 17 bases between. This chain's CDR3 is CSAWDSGGRETQYF. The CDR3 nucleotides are TGCAGTGCTTGGGACTCGGGGGGCCGAGAGACCCAGTACTTC.

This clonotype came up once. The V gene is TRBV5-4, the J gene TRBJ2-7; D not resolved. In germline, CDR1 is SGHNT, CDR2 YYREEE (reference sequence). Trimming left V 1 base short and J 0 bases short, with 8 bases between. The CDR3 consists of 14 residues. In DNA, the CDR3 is TGTGCCAGCAGCTTGCCCGCGGACTCCTACGAGCAGTACTTC. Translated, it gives CASSLPADSYEQYF.

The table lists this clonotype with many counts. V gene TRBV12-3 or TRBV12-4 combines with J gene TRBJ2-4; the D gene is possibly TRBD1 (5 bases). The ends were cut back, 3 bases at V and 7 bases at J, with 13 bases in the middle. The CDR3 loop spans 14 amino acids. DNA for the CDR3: TGTGCCAGCAGTTTCGAGTCCCAGGGTAACATTCAGTACTTC. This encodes CASSFESQGNIQYF.

The CDR3 sequence is CASSLDTGSGEKLFF. CDR3 DNA sequence: TGCGCCAGCAGCTTGGACACGGGCTCTGGAGAAAAACTGTTTTTT. The V and J genes are TRBV5-1 and TRBJ1-4; D call uncertain. Germline values: CDR1 SGHRS, CDR2 YFSETQ. This CDR3 has 15 amino acids. V lost 0 bases to trimming and J lost 8 bases, with 14 bases between them.

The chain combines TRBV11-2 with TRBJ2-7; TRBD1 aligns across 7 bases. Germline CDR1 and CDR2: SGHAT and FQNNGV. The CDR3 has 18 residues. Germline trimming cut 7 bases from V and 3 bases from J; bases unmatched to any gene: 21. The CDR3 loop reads CASTPPNPGTAVHYEQYF. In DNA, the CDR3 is TGTGCCAGCACCCCACCCAACCCCGGGACAGCGGTCCACTACGAGCAGTACTTC.

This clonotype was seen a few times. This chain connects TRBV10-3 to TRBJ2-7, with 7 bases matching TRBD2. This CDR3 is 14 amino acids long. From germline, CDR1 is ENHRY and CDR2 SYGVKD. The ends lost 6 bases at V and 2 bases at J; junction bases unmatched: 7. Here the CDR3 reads CAIRVASGAYEQYF. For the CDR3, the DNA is TGTGCCATCAGAGTCGCTAGCGGAGCCTACGAGCAGTACTTC.

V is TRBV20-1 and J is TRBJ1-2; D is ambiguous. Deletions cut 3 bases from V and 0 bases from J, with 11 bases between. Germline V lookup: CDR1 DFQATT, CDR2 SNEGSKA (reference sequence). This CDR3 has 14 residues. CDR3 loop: CSASGSQTNYGYTF. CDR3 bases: TGCAGTGCTAGTGGCAGCCAGACTAACTATGGCTACACCTTC.

CDR3 bases: TGTGCCAGCAGCTTATCCTCCTTAACACCCCTCCACTTT. It is translated as CASSLSSLTPLHF. The V gene is TRBV12-3 or TRBV12-4, the J gene TRBJ1-6; D unclear. This CDR3 has 13 amino acids. With 6 bases removed from V and 11 bases from J, the gap between germline ends came to 14 bases.

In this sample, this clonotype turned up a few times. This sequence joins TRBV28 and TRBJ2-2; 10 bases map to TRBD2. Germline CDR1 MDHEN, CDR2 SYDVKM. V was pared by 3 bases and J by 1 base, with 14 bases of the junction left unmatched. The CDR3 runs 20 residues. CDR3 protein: CASSFGAVLAGDKNTGELFF. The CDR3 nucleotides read TGTGCCAGCAGTTTCGGGGCGGTGCTAGCGGGGGACAAGAACACCGGGGAGCTGTTTTTT.

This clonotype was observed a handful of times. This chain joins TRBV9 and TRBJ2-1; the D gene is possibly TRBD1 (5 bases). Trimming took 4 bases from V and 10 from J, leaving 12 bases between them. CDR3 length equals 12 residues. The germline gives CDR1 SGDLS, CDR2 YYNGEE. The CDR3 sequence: CASSPRAHEQFF. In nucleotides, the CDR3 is TGTGCCAGCAGCCCCAGGGCTCACGAGCAGTTCTTC.

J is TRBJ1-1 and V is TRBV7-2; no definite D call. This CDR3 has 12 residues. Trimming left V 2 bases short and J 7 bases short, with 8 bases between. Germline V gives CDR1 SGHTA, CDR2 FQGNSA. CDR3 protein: CASSLTTDEAFF. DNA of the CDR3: TGTGCCAGCAGCTTAACGACGGATGAAGCTTTCTTT.